Included here is one T cell receptor (beta chain) sequence, with context. The data were obtained in a study of T cell responses to AZD1222 COVID-19 vaccine. This table comes from immunoSEQ multiplex PCR, and its TCRdb copy is limited to in-frame clones, with some not included. Of roughly 96,000 clones listed, approximately 90% are singletons. This CDR3 is 16 amino acids long. After removal of 5 bases from V and 4 bases from J, the junction contained 7 bases not matched to a gene. Germline V lookup: CDR1 SGHDN, CDR2 FVKESK. The gene calls are TRBV14 and TRBJ2-2; 10 bases match TRBD2. The sample here was peripheral blood, taken on day 0 of AZD1222 vaccination. The receptor was derived from an adult in good health. The CDR3 coding sequence is TGTGCCAGCAGCGAAGTAGCGGGAGGCGGCACCGGGGAGCTGTTTTTT. It is translated as CASSEVAGGGTGELFF.